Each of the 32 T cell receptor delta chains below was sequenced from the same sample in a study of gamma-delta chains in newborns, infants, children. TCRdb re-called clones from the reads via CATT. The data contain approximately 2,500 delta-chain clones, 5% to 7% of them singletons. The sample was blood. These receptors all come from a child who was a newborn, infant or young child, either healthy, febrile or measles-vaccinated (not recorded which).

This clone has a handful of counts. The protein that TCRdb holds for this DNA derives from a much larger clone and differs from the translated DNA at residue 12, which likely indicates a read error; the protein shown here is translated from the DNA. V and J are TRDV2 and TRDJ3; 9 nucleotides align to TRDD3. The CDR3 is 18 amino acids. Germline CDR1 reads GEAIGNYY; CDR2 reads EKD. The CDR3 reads CACDKILGDSWGTRQMFF. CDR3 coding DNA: TGTGCCTGTGACAAAATACTGGGGGACTCCTGGGGCACCCGACAGATGTTTTTC.

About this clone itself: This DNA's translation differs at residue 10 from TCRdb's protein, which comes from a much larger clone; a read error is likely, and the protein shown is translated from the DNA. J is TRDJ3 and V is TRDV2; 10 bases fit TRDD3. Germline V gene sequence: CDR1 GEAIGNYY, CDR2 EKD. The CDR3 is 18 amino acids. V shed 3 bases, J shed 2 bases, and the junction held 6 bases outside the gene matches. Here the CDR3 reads CACDRLGDTPWDTRQMFF. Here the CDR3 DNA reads TGTGCCTGTGACCGGTTGGGGGATACCCCCTGGGACACCCGACAGATGTTTTTC.

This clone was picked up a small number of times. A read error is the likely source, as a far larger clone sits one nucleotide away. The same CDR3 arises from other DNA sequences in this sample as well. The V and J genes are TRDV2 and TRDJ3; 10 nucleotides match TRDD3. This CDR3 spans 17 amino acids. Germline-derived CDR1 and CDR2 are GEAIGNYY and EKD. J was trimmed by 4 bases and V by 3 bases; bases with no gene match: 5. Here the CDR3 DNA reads TGTGCCTGTGACGTTACTGGGGGATCATGGGACACCCGACAGATGTTTTTC. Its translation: CACDVTGGSWDTRQMFF.

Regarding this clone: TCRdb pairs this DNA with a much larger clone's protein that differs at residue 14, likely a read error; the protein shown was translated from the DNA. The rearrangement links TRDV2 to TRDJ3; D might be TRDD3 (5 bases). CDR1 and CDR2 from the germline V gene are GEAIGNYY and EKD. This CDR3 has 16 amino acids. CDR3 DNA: TGTGCCTGTGACAGTATAGGCTCCTGGGACACCCGACAGGTGTTTTTC. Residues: CACDSIGSWDTRQVFF.

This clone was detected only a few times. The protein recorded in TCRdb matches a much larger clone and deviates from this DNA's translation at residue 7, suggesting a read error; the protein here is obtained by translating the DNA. The DNA of the CDR3 is TGTGCCTGTGACAAAGTAATGGGGGATACCTGGGACACCCGACAGATGTTTTTC. Translation gives CACDKVMGDTWDTRQMFF. J is TRDJ3 and V is TRDV2; 9 positions match TRDD3. The CDR3 is 18 amino acids. Germline V CDR1 and CDR2: GEAIGNYY, EKD. The J segment lost 2 bases and the V segment lost 2 bases, leaving 6 bases of the junction unmatched.

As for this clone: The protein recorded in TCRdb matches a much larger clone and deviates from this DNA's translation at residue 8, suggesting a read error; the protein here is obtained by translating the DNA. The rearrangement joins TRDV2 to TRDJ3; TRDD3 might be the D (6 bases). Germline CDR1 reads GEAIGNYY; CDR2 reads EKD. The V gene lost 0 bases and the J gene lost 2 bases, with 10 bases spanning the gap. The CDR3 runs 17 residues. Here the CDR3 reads CACDTVGGTWDTRQMFF. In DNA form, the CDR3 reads TGTGCCTGTGACACCGTGGGGGGTACCTGGGACACCCGACAGATGTTTTTC.

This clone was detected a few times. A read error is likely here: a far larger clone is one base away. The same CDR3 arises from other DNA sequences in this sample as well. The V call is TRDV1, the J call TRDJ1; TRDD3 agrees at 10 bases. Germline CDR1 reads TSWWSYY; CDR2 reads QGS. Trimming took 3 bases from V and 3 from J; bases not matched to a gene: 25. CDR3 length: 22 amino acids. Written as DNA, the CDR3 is TGTGCTCTTGGGGACGTAAATGCGGTACCCTGGGGGATAGAGCCGAGGGCCGATAAACTCATCTTT. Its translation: CALGDVNAVPWGIEPRADKLIF.

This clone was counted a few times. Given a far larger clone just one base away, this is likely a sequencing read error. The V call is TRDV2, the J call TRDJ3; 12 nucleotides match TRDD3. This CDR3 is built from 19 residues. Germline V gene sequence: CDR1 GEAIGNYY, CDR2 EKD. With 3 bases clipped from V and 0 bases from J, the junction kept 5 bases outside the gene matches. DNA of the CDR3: TGTGCCTGTGACGTACTGGGGGATACCAGCTCCTGGGACACCCGACAGATGTTTTTC. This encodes CACDVLGDTSSWDTRQMFF.

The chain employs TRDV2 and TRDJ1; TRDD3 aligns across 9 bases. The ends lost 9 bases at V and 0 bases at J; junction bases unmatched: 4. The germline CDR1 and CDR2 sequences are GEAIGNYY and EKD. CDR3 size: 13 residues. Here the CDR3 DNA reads TGTGCCGGTACTGGGGGAGACACCGATAAACTCATCTTT. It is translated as CAGTGGDTDKLIF.

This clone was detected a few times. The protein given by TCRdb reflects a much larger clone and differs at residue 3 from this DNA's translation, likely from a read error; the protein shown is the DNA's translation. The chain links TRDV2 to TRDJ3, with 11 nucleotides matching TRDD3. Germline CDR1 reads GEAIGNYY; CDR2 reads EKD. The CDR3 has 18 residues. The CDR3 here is CAWDTVLGDTWDTRQMFF. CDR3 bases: TGTGCCTGGGACACCGTACTGGGGGATACCTGGGACACCCGACAGATGTTTTTC.

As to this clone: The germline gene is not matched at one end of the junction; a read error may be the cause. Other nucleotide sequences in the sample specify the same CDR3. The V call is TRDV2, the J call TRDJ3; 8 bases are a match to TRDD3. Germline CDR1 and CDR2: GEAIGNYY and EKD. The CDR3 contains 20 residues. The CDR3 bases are TGTGCCTGTGACTACGTTACTGGGGGTCGGAGCTCCTGGGACACCAGACAGATGTTTTTC. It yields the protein CACDYVTGGRSSWDTRQMFF.

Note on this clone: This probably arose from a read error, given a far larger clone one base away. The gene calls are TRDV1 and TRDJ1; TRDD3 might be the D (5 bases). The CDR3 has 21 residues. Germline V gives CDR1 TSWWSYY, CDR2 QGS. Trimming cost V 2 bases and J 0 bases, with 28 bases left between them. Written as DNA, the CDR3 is TGTGCTCTTGGGGAAATATGGGGTTCCCCACTGGTGGATTCGTACACCGATAAACTCATCTTT. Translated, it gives CALGEIWGSPLVDSYTDKLIF.

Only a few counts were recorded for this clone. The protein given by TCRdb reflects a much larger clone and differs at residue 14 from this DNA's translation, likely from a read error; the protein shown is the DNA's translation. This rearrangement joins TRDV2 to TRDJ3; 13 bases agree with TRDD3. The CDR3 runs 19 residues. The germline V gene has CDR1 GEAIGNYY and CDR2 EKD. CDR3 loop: CACDVLGDTRSWDARQMFF. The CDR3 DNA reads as TGTGCCTGTGACGTACTGGGGGATACGCGCTCCTGGGACGCCCGACAGATGTTTTTC.

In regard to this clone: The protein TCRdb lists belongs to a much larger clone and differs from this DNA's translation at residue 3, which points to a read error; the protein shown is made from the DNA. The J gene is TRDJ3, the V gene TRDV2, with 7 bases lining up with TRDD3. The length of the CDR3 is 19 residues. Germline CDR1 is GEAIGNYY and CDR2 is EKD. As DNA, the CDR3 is TGTGCCCGTGACTCTTTGGGGGACAAAAGCTCCTGGGACACCCGACAGATGTTTTTC. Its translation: CARDSLGDKSSWDTRQMFF.

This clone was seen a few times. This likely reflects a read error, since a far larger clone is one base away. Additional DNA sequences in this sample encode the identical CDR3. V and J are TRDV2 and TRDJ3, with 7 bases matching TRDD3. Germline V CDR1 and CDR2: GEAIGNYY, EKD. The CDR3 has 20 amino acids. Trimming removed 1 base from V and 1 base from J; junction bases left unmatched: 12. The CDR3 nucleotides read TGTGCCTGTGACACACTGTTCACTGGGGAGAGTTCCTGGGACACCCGACAGATGTTTTTC. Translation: CACDTLFTGESSWDTRQMFF.

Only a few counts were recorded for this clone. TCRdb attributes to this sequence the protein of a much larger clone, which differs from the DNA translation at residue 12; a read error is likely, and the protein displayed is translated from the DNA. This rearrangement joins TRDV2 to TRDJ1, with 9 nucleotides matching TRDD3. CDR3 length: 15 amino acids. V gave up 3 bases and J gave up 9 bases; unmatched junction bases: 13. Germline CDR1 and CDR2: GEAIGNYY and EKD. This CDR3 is CACDAVGGYPSQLIF. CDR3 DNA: TGTGCCTGTGACGCCGTCGGGGGATACCCCTCCCAACTCATCTTT.

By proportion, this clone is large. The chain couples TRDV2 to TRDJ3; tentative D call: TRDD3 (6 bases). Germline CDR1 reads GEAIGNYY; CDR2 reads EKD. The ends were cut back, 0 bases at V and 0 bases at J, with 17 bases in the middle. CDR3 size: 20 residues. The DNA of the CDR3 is TGTGCCTGTGACACCGTGATGGGGGCCTCGAGCTCCTGGGACACCCGACAGATGTTTTTC. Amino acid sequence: CACDTVMGASSSWDTRQMFF.

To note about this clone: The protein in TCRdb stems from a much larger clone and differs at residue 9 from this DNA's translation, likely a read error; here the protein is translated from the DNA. Here the CDR3 reads CACDPLGDQTAQLFF. The CDR3, as DNA: TGTGCCTGTGACCCACTGGGGGACCAGACAGCACAACTCTTCTTT. The genes are TRDV2 and TRDJ2, with 9 bases fitting TRDD3. From germline, CDR1 is GEAIGNYY and CDR2 EKD. This CDR3 has 15 residues. After removal of 3 bases from V and 4 bases from J, the junction contained 5 bases not matched to a gene.

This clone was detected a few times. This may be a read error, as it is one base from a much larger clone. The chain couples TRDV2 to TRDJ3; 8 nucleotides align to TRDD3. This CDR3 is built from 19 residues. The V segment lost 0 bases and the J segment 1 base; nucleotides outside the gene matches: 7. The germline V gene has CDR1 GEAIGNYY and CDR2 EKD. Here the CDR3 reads CACDTVITGGSWDTRQMFF. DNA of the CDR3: TGTGCCTGTGACACCGTCATCACTGGGGGGTCCTGGGACACCCGACAGATGTTTTTC.

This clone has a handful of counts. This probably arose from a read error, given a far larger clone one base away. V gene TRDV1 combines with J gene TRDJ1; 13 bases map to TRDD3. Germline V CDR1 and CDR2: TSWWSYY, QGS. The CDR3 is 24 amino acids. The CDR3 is CAIGNWAQFLLLGDTRKYTDKLIF. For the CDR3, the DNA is TGTGCTATTGGGAACTGGGCCCAGTTCCTGCTACTGGGGGATACGCGAAAGTACACCGATAAACTCATCTTT.

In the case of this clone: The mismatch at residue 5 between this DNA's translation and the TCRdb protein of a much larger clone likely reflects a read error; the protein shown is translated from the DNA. In DNA form, the CDR3 reads TGTGCCTGTGTCATGTACTGGGGGATATTGACAGCACAACTCTTCTTT. Protein sequence: CACVMYWGILTAQLFF. V usage is TRDV2 and J usage is TRDJ2; 11 bases align to TRDD3. The CDR3 covers 16 residues. Germline assignment: CDR1 GEAIGNYY and CDR2 EKD. V was clipped by 5 bases and J by 2 bases; unmatched bases: 6.

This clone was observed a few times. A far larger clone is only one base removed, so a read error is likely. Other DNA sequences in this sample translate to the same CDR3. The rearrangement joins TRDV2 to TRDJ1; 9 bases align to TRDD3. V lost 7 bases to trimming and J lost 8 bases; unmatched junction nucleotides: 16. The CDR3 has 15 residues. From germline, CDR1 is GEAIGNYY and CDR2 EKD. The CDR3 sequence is CACDAVGGYPSKLIF. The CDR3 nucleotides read TGTGCCTGCGACGCCGTCGGGGGATACCCCTCCAAACTCATCTTT.

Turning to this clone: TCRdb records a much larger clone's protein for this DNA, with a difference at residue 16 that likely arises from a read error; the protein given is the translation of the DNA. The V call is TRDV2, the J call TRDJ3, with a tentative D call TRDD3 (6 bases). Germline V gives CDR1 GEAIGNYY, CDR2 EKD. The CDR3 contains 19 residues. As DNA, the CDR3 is TGTGCCTGTGACACCGTACTGGGAGTTATGTCCTGGGACACCCGACGGATGTTTTTC. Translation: CACDTVLGVMSWDTRRMFF.

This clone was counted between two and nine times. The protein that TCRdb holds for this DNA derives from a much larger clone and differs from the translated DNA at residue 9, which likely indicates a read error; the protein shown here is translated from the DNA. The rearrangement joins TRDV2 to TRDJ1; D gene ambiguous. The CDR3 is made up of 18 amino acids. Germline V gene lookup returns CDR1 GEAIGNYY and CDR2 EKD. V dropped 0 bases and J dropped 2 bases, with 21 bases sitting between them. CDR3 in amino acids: CACDTVRNILRETDKLIF. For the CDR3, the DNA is TGTGCCTGTGACACCGTTAGGAATATACTGAGAGAGACCGATAAACTCATCTTT.

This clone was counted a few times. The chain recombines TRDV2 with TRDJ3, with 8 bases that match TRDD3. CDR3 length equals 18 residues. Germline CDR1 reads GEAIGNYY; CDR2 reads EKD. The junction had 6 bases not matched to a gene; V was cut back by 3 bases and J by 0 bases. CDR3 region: CACDSLGDSSWDTRQMFF. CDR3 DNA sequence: TGTGCCTGTGACTCTCTGGGGGACAGCTCCTGGGACACCCGACAGATGTTTTTC.

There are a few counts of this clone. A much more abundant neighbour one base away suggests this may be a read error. The CDR3 region is CALGERPQGHPLAGGYARSLKLIF. The CDR3 region has the DNA TGTGCTCTTGGGGAACGGCCTCAGGGGCACCCACTAGCTGGGGGATACGCGAGGAGCCTTAAACTCATCTTT. This rearrangement joins TRDV1 to TRDJ1; TRDD3 agrees at 12 bases. Losses at the gene ends were 1 base for V and 7 bases for J; bases not matched to a gene: 31. The CDR3 sequence is 24 residues long. The germline V gene has CDR1 TSWWSYY and CDR2 QGS.

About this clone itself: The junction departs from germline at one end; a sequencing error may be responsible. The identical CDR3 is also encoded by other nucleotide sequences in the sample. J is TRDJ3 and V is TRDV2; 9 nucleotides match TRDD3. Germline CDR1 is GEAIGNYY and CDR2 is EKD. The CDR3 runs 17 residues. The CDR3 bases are TGTGCCTGTGACGTACTGGGGGACACCTGGGACACCCGGCAGATGTTTTTC. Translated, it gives CACDVLGDTWDTRQMFF.

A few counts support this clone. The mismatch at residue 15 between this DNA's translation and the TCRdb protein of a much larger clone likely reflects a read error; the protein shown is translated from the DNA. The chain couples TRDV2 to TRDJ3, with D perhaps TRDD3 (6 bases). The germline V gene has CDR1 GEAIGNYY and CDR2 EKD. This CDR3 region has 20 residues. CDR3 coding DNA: TGTGCCTGTGACACCGTGATGGGGGCCTCGAGCTCCTGGGACGCCCGACAGATGTTTTTC. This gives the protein CACDTVMGASSSWDARQMFF.

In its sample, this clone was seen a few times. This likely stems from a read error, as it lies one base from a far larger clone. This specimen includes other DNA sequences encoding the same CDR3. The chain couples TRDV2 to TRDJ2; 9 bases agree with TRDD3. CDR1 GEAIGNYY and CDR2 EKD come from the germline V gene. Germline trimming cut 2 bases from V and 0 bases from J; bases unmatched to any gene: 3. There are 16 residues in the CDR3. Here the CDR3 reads CACDILGDTLTAQLFF. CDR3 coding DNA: TGTGCCTGTGACATACTGGGGGACACTTTGACAGCACAACTCTTCTTT.

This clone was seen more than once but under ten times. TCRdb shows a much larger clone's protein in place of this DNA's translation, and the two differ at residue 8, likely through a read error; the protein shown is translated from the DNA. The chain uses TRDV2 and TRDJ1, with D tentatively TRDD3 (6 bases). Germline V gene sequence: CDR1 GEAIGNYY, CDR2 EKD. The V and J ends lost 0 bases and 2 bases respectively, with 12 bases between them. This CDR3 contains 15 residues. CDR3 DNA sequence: TGTGCCTGTGACACCCTGGGGATCAAAACCGATAAACTCATCTTT. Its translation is CACDTLGIKTDKLIF.

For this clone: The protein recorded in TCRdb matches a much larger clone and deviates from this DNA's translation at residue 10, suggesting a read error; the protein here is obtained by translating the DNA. This CDR3 is CACDTVEGSPWDTRQMFF. CDR3 coding DNA: TGTGCCTGTGACACCGTTGAGGGGAGCCCCTGGGACACCCGACAGATGTTTTTC. The chain links TRDV2 to TRDJ3; D is perhaps TRDD3 (5 bases). Trimming took off 0 bases at V and 2 bases at J, with 13 bases between the two ends. This CDR3 region has 18 residues. The germline gives CDR1 GEAIGNYY, CDR2 EKD.

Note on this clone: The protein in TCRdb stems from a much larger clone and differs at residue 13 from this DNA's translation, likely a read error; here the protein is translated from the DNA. CDR3 sequence (DNA): TGTGCCTGTGACACGCTGGGGGCCACCGCTTTGACATCACAACTCTTCTTT. Its translation is CACDTLGATALTSQLFF. The chain is built from TRDV2 and TRDJ2, with 7 bases that match TRDD3. The V gene's germline CDR1 is GEAIGNYY and CDR2 EKD. The CDR3 is 17 amino acids.